The entry that follows covers one T cell receptor beta chain sequence. The antigen remains undetermined. This specimen comes from a study of beta chain features in type 1 diabetes. Study findings and constraints: Type 1 diabetes patients showed a moderate but significant shortening of TCRB CDR3s in all four CD4+ subsets.

Expressed TCRB transcripts got sequenced, as all isolated RNA was reverse transcribed. The method was immunoSEQ multiplex PCR; TCRdb's version includes in-frame clones alone and lacks a portion of them. Among hundreds of thousands of clones, over 13% were seen once, and the ten largest hold roughly 0.04%. Sequencing was performed on naive CD4+ T cells from blood. This TCR derives from a man aged 18-30 years with type 1 diabetes.

Here the CDR3 DNA reads TGTGCCAGCAGCCAAGGATCCAGGCCGGGGTGCACCTTC. The encoded protein is CASSQGSRPGCTF. V is TRBV4-2 and J is TRBJ1-2; D is uncertain. Germline CDR1 reads LGHNA; CDR2 reads YNFKEQ. This CDR3 has 13 residues. V lost 1 base and J lost 13, with 16 bases in between.